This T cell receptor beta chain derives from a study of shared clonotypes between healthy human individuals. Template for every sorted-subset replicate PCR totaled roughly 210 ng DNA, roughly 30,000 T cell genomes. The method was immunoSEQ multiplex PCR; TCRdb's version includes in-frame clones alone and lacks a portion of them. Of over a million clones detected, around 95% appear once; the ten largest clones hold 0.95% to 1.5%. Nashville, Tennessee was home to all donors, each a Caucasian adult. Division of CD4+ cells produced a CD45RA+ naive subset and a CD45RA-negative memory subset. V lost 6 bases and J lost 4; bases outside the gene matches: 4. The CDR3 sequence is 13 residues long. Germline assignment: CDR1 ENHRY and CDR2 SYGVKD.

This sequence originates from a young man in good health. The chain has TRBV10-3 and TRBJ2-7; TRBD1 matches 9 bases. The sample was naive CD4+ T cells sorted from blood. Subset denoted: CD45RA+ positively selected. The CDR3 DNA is TGTGCCATCAGCACCGGGACAGGGTACGAGCAGTACTTC. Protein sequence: CAISTGTGYEQYF.